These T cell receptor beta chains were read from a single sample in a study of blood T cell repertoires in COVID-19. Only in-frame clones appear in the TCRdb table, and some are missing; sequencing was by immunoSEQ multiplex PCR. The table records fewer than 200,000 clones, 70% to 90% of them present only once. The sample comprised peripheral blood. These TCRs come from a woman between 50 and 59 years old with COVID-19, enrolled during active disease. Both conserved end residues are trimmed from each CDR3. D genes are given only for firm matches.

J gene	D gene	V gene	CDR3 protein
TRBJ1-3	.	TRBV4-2	ASSQEGGRTGNTIY
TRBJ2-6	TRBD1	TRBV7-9	ASSVGQGGSGANVLT
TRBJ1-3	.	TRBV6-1	ASTKTGNTIY
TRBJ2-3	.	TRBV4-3	ASSLRGWDTQY
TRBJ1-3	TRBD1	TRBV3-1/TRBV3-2	ASATGKGGNTIY
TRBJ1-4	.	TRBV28	ASSLYRRVNEKLF
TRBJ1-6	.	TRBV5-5	ASSLQGLVPSYNSPLH
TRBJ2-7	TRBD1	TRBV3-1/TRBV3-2	ASSPDRVRSYEQY
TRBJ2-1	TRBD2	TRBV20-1	SASPSGGAYNEQF
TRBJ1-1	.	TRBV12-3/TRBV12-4	ASSPQYTEAF
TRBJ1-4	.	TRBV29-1	SATNEKLF
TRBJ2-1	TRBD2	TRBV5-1	ASSLESSGNNEQF
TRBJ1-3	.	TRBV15	ATSRDRISGNTIY
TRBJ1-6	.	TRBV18	ASSPDAGPLH
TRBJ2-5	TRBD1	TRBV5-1	ASSLTKGAETQY
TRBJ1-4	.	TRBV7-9	ASSPLTSDNEKLF
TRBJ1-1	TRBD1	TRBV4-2	ASSLGQGGGDTEAF
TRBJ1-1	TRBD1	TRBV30	AWSADGTANTEAF
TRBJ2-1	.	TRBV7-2	ASSLATSPNEQF
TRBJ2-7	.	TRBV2	ASSEAISYEQY
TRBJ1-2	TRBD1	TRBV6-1	ASSEYRGSLFGYT
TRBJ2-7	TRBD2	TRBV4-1	ASSQATSGGAFEQY
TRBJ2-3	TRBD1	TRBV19	ASSQGQADTQY
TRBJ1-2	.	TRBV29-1	SVEGYHDSYGYT
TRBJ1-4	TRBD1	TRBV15	ATSKSRDREIWANEKLF
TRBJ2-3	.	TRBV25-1	ASSDPPVDTQY
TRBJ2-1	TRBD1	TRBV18	ASSPRTGDHNEQF
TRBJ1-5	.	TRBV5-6	ASSLAGHNQPQH
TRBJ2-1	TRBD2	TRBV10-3	ASHPPGGADEQF
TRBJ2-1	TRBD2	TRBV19	ASSIDGREFSYNEQF
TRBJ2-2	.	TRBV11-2	ASSSPGWVAGTGELF
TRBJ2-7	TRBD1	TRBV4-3	ASSRNGQGSSYEQY
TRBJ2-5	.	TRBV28	ASSIYRGGQETQY
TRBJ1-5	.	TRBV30	AWSVGQGGQPQH
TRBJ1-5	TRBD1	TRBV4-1	ASSQDDRVVQPQH
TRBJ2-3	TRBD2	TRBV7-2	ASSLDWTSGSTDTQY
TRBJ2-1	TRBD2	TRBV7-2	ASRSSPGLAIYEQF
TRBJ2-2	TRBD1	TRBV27	ASRNRGAGELF
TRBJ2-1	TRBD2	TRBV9	ASSVGAGVNEQF
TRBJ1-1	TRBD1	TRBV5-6	ASSRDRGTEAF
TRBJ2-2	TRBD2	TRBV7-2	ASSLAGGSSWGGELF
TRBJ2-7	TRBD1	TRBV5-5	ASSADRGSSYEQY